Below are 26 T cell receptor beta chains sequenced from a single sample in a study of blood T cells in healthy people across ages. A second roughly 6 to 12 cycle PCR used barcoded and J-beta primers. MiXCR, applied by TCRdb to the 5' RACE reads, yields one record per CDR3 protein. The sample holds approximately 810,000 distinct CDR3 sequences, roughly 35% seen once. Sequenced material: blood. These receptors came from a man between 18 and 35 years old in good health.

This sequence joins TRBV12-3 or TRBV12-4 and TRBJ2-1; no clear D gene. The CDR3 has 11 amino acids. Trimming cost V 2 bases and J 9 bases, with 5 bases left between them. The CDR3 sequence: CASSLNTEQFF. The CDR3 region has the DNA TGTGCCAGCAGTTTAAATACTGAGCAGTTCTTC.

This clonotype was counted at least ten times. The V and J genes are TRBV6-5 and TRBJ2-3; D unclear. Germline CDR1 is MNHEY and CDR2 is SVGAGI. V lost 2 bases and J 2 bases, leaving 8 bases between the germline ends. CDR3 size: 14 residues. This CDR3 reads CASSYGPNTDTQYF. The CDR3 DNA sequence: TGTGCCAGCAGTTACGGGCCTAACACAGATACGCAGTATTTT.

The table lists this clonotype with many counts. The J gene is TRBJ2-3, the V gene TRBV15, with 14 bases identical to TRBD2. V dropped 2 bases and J dropped 4; count of bases not matched to a gene: 5. Per the germline V gene, CDR1 is LNHNV and CDR2 is YYDKDF (reference sequence). The CDR3 length is 17 residues. The CDR3 DNA follows: TGTGCCACCAGCAGATGGACTAGCGGGGGGCCCCCAGATACGCAGTATTTT. It is translated as CATSRWTSGGPPDTQYF.

This chain links TRBV6-2 or TRBV6-3 with TRBJ1-5; D is possibly TRBD1 (6 bases). Germline CDR1 MNHEY, CDR2 SVGEGT. V was cut by 6 bases and J by 4 bases, with 10 bases left in between. The CDR3 consists of 13 residues. The CDR3: CASSRTENQPQHF. DNA of the CDR3: TGTGCCAGCAGCCGGACAGAGAATCAGCCCCAGCATTTT.

This clonotype was recorded at least ten times. V and J are TRBV12-3 or TRBV12-4 and TRBJ2-3; D unclear. V was shortened by 2 bases and J by 0 bases, with 9 bases between the two germline ends. The CDR3 is made up of 15 amino acids. CDR3 loop: CASSLTGPSTDTQYF. The DNA for the CDR3 is TGTGCCAGCAGTTTAACCGGCCCGAGCACAGATACGCAGTATTTT.

The chain carries TRBV6-5 and TRBJ1-1; D gene uncertain. The germline CDR1 and CDR2 sequences are MNHEY and SVGAGI. The CDR3 spans 14 residues. V was shortened by 0 bases and J by 4 bases, with 9 bases between the two germline ends. DNA of the CDR3: TGTGCCAGCAGTTACTCGGTAGCGGGCACTGAAGCTTTCTTT. This sequence encodes CASSYSVAGTEAFF.

The CDR3 spells CASSPPGQPNTGELFF. CDR3 in DNA: TGTGCCAGCTCACCACCGGGACAGCCGAACACCGGGGAGCTGTTTTTT. The chain couples TRBV18 to TRBJ2-2, with 7 bases matching TRBD1. Germline CDR1 is KGHSH and CDR2 is LQKENI. Trimming cost V 0 bases and J 0 bases; bases outside gene matches: 1. The CDR3 spans 16 residues.

This clonotype has just a few counts. This chain's CDR3 is CASSLRPGPGQLDTGELFF. CDR3 bases: TGTGCCAGCAGCTTAAGGCCCGGCCCGGGACAGTTGGACACCGGGGAGCTGTTTTTT. The gene calls are TRBV7-3 and TRBJ2-2; 7 nucleotides match TRBD1. The length of the CDR3 is 19 residues. Looked up from germline, CDR1 is SGHTA and CDR2 is FQGTGA. The trim removed 1 base at V and 3 bases at J, leaving 14 bases unmatched.

The chain combines TRBV5-1 with TRBJ2-2; D is uncertain. The CDR3 length is 11 residues. Looked up from germline, CDR1 is SGHRS and CDR2 is YFSETQ. Trimming stripped 4 bases from V and 6 bases from J, with 4 bases between. CDR3 coding DNA: TGCGCCAGCAGCCCCCCCGGGGAGCTGTTTTTT. Its translation is CASSPPGELFF.

The chain carries TRBV4-2 and TRBJ2-3; D perhaps matches TRBD2 (5 bases). V was shortened by 0 bases and J by 1 base, with 8 bases between the two germline ends. Germline assignment: CDR1 LGHNA and CDR2 YNFKEQ. The CDR3 runs 15 residues. CDR3: CASSQDGSGTDTQYF. CDR3 in DNA: TGTGCCAGCAGCCAAGACGGTAGCGGCACAGATACGCAGTATTTT.

Comments on this clonotype: A single base separates this from a much larger clone, so it may be a read error. The chain links TRBV20-1 to TRBJ2-1, with TRBD1 matching over 10 bases. Germline V gene data show CDR1 as DFQATT and CDR2 as SNEGSKA (reference sequence). The CDR3 spans 14 residues. With 2 bases clipped from V and 5 bases from J, the junction kept 3 bases outside the gene matches. The CDR3 here is CSARRGQGHNEQFF. DNA for the CDR3: TGCAGTGCTAGAAGGGGACAGGGGCACAATGAGCAGTTCTTC.

The V and J genes are TRBV18 and TRBJ1-1; no clear D gene. This CDR3 region has 13 residues. Germline V CDR1 and CDR2: KGHSH, LQKENI. V was shortened by 6 bases and J by 1 base, with 9 bases between the two germline ends. The CDR3 coding sequence is TGTGCCAGCTCCCAACAGAAGAACACTGAAGCTTTCTTT. As protein: CASSQQKNTEAFF. Full variable domain (remainder filled in from reference TRBV18 and TRBJ1-1): NAGVMQNPRHLVRRRGQEARLRCSPMKGHSHVYWYRQLPEEGLKFMVYLQKENIIDESGMPKERFSAEFPKEGPSILRIQQVVRGDSAAYFCASSQQKNTEAFFGQGTRLTVV.

The genes are TRBV29-1 and TRBJ2-7, with a tentative D call TRBD2 (5 bases). This CDR3 region has 11 residues. Germline CDR1 SQVTM, CDR2 ANQGSEA. The ends were cut back, 1 base at V and 4 bases at J, with 5 bases in the middle. CDR3 protein: CSVEGGYEQYF. CDR3 DNA: TGCAGCGTTGAAGGCGGGTACGAGCAGTACTTC.

Only one count was recorded for this clonotype. The V gene is TRBV9, the J gene TRBJ2-2, with D possibly being TRBD1 or TRBD2 (5 bases each). The CDR3 has 15 residues. Germline CDR1 reads SGDLS; CDR2 reads YYNGEE. Trimming pared 3 bases from V and 6 bases from J, leaving 15 bases between. CDR3 sequence (DNA): TGTGCCAGCAGCGCCGGGACCCCCCCCGCCGGGGAGCTGTTTTTT. Translating it yields CASSAGTPPAGELFF.

This clonotype was found a few times. The chain joins TRBV3-1 to TRBJ2-1; TRBD2 matches 10 bases. The J call could be wrong; TRBJ2-7 is a better fit for the DNA end. This CDR3 is built from 17 residues. Germline V CDR1 and CDR2: LGHDT, YNNKEL (reference sequence). The chain's CDR3 is CASSSIGLAGEDNEQYF. The CDR3, as DNA: TGTGCCAGCAGCTCTATTGGGCTAGCGGGGGAGGACAATGAGCAGTACTTC.

The chain uses TRBV27 and TRBJ2-3; D remains unclear. CDR3 length equals 11 residues. Trimming left V 8 bases short and J 0 bases short, with 3 bases between. The germline CDR1 and CDR2 sequences are MNHEY and SMNVEV (reference sequence). CDR3 amino acids: CASQSTDTQYF. The CDR3 DNA follows: TGTGCCAGCCAAAGCACAGATACGCAGTATTTT.

This clonotype appeared a few times. CDR3 loop: CASSPEGNPGTYGYTF. CDR3 nucleotide sequence: TGTGCCAGCAGCCCAGAGGGGAACCCGGGGACCTATGGCTACACCTTC. The genes are TRBV7-2 and TRBJ1-2; the D gene is possibly TRBD1 (5 bases). V was cut by 5 bases and J by 4 bases, with 20 bases left in between. CDR3 size: 16 residues. Germline CDR1 is SGHTA and CDR2 is FQGNSA.

This chain links TRBV10-3 with TRBJ2-2; 7 bases are shared with TRBD1. The CDR3 sequence is 16 residues long. V lost 0 bases to trimming and J lost 5 bases; unmatched junction nucleotides: 6. Germline values: CDR1 ENHRY, CDR2 SYGVKD. CDR3 nucleotide sequence: TGTGCCATCAGTGAGTCGAGAGGGGGCGATACCGGGGAGCTGTTTTTT. This sequence encodes CAISESRGGDTGELFF.

CDR3 amino acids: CASSKTGLTQAFF. The CDR3, as DNA: TGTGCCAGCAGCAAGACAGGGTTAACTCAAGCTTTCTTT. V and J are TRBV7-2 and TRBJ1-1; the match to TRBD1 covers 7 bases. The germline V gene encodes CDR1 SGHTA and CDR2 FQGNSA. The CDR3 extends over 13 amino acids. V dropped 5 bases and J dropped 9; count of bases not matched to a gene: 9.

The chain joins TRBV4-1 to TRBJ1-1, with 7 bases lining up with TRBD1. There are 16 residues in the CDR3. With V trimmed by 3 bases and J by 0 bases, 7 bases remained unmatched. Germline lookup yields CDR1 MGHRA and CDR2 YSYEKL. The CDR3 nucleotides are TGCGCCAGCAGCCAGGATTACAGGGGCATGAACACTGAAGCTTTCTTT. It specifies CASSQDYRGMNTEAFF.

This clonotype was seen more than once but under ten times. The gene calls are TRBV28 and TRBJ2-3; 7 nucleotides line up with TRBD1. The CDR3 sequence is 16 residues long. Germline values: CDR1 MDHEN, CDR2 SYDVKM. The junction had 11 bases not matched to a gene; V was cut back by 6 bases and J by 2 bases. The CDR3 bases are TGTGCCAGCAGGACAAAGACAGGGCCCGACACAGATACGCAGTATTTT. Amino acid sequence: CASRTKTGPDTDTQYF.

V is TRBV6-5 and J is TRBJ1-2, with a possible D match to TRBD1 (5 bases). This CDR3 has 13 residues. Trimming shortened V by 6 bases and J by 8 bases, and 16 bases separated the two germline ends. CDR1 is MNHEY, CDR2 SVGAGI, per germline. DNA for the CDR3: TGTGCCAGCAGACGCTCAGGGTGGGGGGGCTACACCTTC. This encodes CASRRSGWGGYTF.

The chain carries TRBV4-3 and TRBJ1-2; D might be TRBD1 (5 bases). This CDR3 contains 15 residues. Germline loops: CDR1 LGHNA, CDR2 YSLEER. Between the trimmed V and J ends, which lost 0 bases and 7 bases, there was a span of 15 bases. CDR3 sequence: CASSQDARGGCGYTF. CDR3 sequence (DNA): TGCGCCAGCAGCCAAGATGCGAGGGGCGGATGTGGCTACACCTTC.

This clonotype was detected a few times. Here the CDR3 DNA reads TGTGCCAGCCGTCAATACAGGACCTCCTACGAGCAGTACTTC. Its protein product is CASRQYRTSYEQYF. This sequence joins TRBV6-2 or TRBV6-3 and TRBJ2-7, with D perhaps TRBD1 (5 bases). This CDR3 is built from 14 residues. The germline V gene has CDR1 MNHEY and CDR2 SVGEGT. V dropped 8 bases and J dropped 0 bases, with 14 bases sitting between them.

This sequence joins TRBV27 and TRBJ2-5, with D possibly TRBD1 on 6 matching bases. From germline, CDR1 is MNHEY and CDR2 SMNVEV (reference sequence). V was cut by 6 bases and J by 5 bases, with 16 bases left in between. The CDR3 has 14 residues. CDR3 loop: CASSKQGGGETQYF. Here the CDR3 DNA reads TGTGCCAGCAGCAAACAGGGCGGTGGGGAGACCCAGTACTTC.

This clonotype has a handful of counts. A much larger clone differs by one base, so this may be a read error. CDR3 coding DNA: TGTACCAGCAGTTTGCAGGGGTGGAATGAGCAGTTCTTC. Protein: CTSSLQGWNEQFF. The chain has TRBV6-2 or TRBV6-3 and TRBJ2-1, with D perhaps matching TRBD1 (6 bases). Germline loops: CDR1 MNHEY, CDR2 SVGEGT. This CDR3 comprises 13 residues.